The 27 T cell receptor beta chains in this list originate from one sample, sequenced in a study of blood T cell repertoires in COVID-19. Sequenced by immunoSEQ multiplex PCR; TCRdb stores in-frame clones only, minus some. The repertoire holds around 250,000 clones, with approximately 88% as singletons. The sample taken for sequencing was peripheral blood. These receptors originate from a human donor in a cohort sampled during active COVID-19.

The rearrangement uses TRBV27 and TRBJ2-1; 8 bases fit TRBD1. J gave up 3 bases and V 6 bases, and 13 bases lay outside the gene matches. Germline assignment: CDR1 MNHEY and CDR2 SMNVEV (reference sequence). This CDR3 spans 17 amino acids. The CDR3 DNA follows: TGTGCCAGCAGACGAAATTTCAGGGGGCAGGACTACAATGAGCAGTTCTTC. This translates into CASRRNFRGQDYNEQFF.

The chain combines TRBV18 with TRBJ2-7, with 10 bases aligning to TRBD2. V shed 6 bases, J shed 2 bases, and the junction held 16 bases outside the gene matches. CDR1 KGHSH and CDR2 LQKENI come from the germline V gene. The CDR3 spans 18 residues. CDR3 nucleotide sequence: TGTGCCAGCTCCCCCCGGCCCTCCGGACTAGCGGAAACCTACGAGCAGTACTTC. It translates to CASSPRPSGLAETYEQYF.

The chain carries TRBV29-1 and TRBJ2-7, with 8 bases that match TRBD2. This CDR3 spans 15 amino acids. CDR1 SQVTM and CDR2 ANQGSEA come from the germline V gene. Trimming at V came to 6 bases and at J to 0 bases, leaving 10 bases not matched to a gene. The CDR3 region has the DNA TGCAGCGTCTACGGGGGGGGAGCAAGCTCCTACGAGCAGTACTTC. Its translation: CSVYGGGASSYEQYF.

CDR3 bases: TGTGCCAGCAGCCAAGGGACAGGCAATCCTCAGCCCCAGCATTTT. Its protein is CASSQGTGNPQPQHF. This chain uses TRBV3-1 (or the pseudogene TRBV3-2) with TRBJ1-5, with 7 positions matching TRBD1. The CDR3 has 15 residues. The germline CDR1 and CDR2 sequences are LGHDT and YNNKEL (reference sequence). Trimming cost V 1 base and J 6 bases; bases outside gene matches: 6.

The chain has TRBV28 and TRBJ1-4; possibly TRBD1 for D (5 bases). The CDR3 sequence is 16 residues long. Germline V lookup: CDR1 MDHEN, CDR2 SYDVKM. Trimming left V 1 base short and J 7 bases short, with 16 bases between. In DNA form, the CDR3 reads TGTGCCAGCAGTTTATTCCGCCTCCTTAGGGGTGAAAAACTGTTTTTT. Protein sequence: CASSLFRLLRGEKLFF.

This sequence joins TRBV11-2 and TRBJ2-1, with 13 bases that match TRBD2. The J segment lost 7 bases and the V segment lost 5 bases, leaving 8 bases of the junction unmatched. The germline V gene has CDR1 SGHAT and CDR2 FQNNGV. The length of the CDR3 is 16 residues. The CDR3 sequence is CASSKAGLAGMNEQFF. As DNA, the CDR3 is TGTGCCAGCAGCAAAGCGGGACTAGCGGGAATGAATGAGCAGTTCTTC.

V usage is TRBV7-9 and J usage is TRBJ1-2; no definite D call. V was pared by 3 bases and J by 6 bases, with 11 bases between. Per the germline V gene, CDR1 is SEHNR and CDR2 is FQNEAQ (reference sequence). This CDR3 comprises 13 residues. The CDR3 coding sequence is TGTGCCAGCAGCTTTGAATCTAGCCATGGCTACACCTTC. This sequence encodes CASSFESSHGYTF.

The chain employs TRBV11-2 and TRBJ1-1, with D maybe TRBD1 (5 bases). There are 13 residues in the CDR3. V lost 2 bases and J lost 6, with 10 bases in between. Germline V gene sequence: CDR1 SGHAT, CDR2 FQNNGV. CDR3 sequence (DNA): TGTGCCAGCAGCTTATCGGGGGGACCTGAAGCTTTCTTT. This gives the protein CASSLSGGPEAFF.

The V and J genes are TRBV28 and TRBJ2-7; D might be TRBD2 (6 bases). Germline CDR1 MDHEN, CDR2 SYDVKM. The V end lost 8 bases, the J end lost 6 bases, and 11 bases lay between the germline ends. The CDR3 runs 11 residues. For the CDR3, the DNA is TGTGCCAGCGGTGGAGGGTTCGAGCAGTACTTC. Translated: CASGGGFEQYF.

The chain couples TRBV4-2 to TRBJ2-7; 8 nucleotides agree with TRBD1. The germline V gene encodes CDR1 LGHNA and CDR2 YNFKEQ. Trimming at V came to 4 bases and at J to 5 bases, leaving 13 bases not matched to a gene. The CDR3 spans 16 residues. The CDR3 is CASSPVTPGGPDEQYF. The DNA of the CDR3 is TGTGCCAGCAGCCCGGTCACACCAGGGGGCCCAGACGAGCAGTACTTC.

CDR3 DNA sequence: TGTGCCAGCACCCAGGGGGGGGCACAGGCCTACACCGGGGAGCTGTTTTTT. Protein: CASTQGGAQAYTGELFF. The V gene is TRBV3-1 (or the pseudogene TRBV3-2), the J gene TRBJ2-2; TRBD1 or TRBD2 may be the D gene (7 bases each). CDR1 is LGHDT, CDR2 YNNKEL, per germline (reference sequence). V gave up 7 bases and J gave up 3 bases, with 21 bases separating them. This CDR3 is 17 amino acids long.

This chain links TRBV5-1 with TRBJ2-3; maybe TRBD1 (6 bases). V gave up 3 bases and J gave up 2 bases, with 10 bases separating them. The CDR3 runs 14 residues. Germline V gene lookup returns CDR1 SGHRS and CDR2 YFSETQ. The DNA of the CDR3 is TGCGCCAGCAGCTCTGGACAGATCACAGATACGCAGTATTTT. It codes for CASSSGQITDTQYF.

This chain joins TRBV28 and TRBJ1-4; possible D gene TRBD1, 6 bases. The germline CDR1 and CDR2 sequences are MDHEN and SYDVKM. This CDR3 comprises 18 residues. Trimming took off 2 bases at V and 5 bases at J, with 21 bases between the two ends. The CDR3 protein is CASSLPLVRGRLNEKLFF. The CDR3 nucleotides read TGTGCCAGCAGTTTACCCCTGGTCAGGGGTCGTTTAAATGAAAAACTGTTTTTT.

This clone was picked up one time. Other nucleotide sequences in the sample specify the same CDR3. CDR3 protein: CASSRDYSYEQYF. DNA for the CDR3: TGTGCCAGCAGTCGGGATTACTCCTACGAGCAGTACTTC. The chain couples TRBV6-2 or TRBV6-3 to TRBJ2-7; D possibly corresponds to TRBD2 (5 bases). The CDR3 contains 13 residues. Germline CDR1 reads MNHEY; CDR2 reads SVGEGT. V gave up 5 bases and J gave up 0 bases, with 8 bases separating them.

This sequence joins TRBV6-2 or TRBV6-3 and TRBJ1-2; D may be TRBD1 (5 bases). The CDR3 has 13 residues. V lost 2 bases to trimming and J lost 10 bases, with 14 bases between them. CDR1 and CDR2 from the germline V gene are MNHEY and SVGEGT. CDR3 loop: CASSYGRGSDYTF. As DNA, the CDR3 is TGTGCCAGCAGTTACGGACGGGGGTCGGACTACACCTTC.

V is TRBV30 and J is TRBJ1-2; D is unresolved. V shed 4 bases and J shed 4 bases, with 10 bases lying between them. CDR3 size: 12 residues. Germline-derived CDR1 and CDR2 are GTSNPN and SVGIG (reference sequence). CDR3 nucleotide sequence: TGTGCCTGGACCGCCAGTCGCTATGGCTACACCTTC. As protein: CAWTASRYGYTF.

The chain carries TRBV27 and TRBJ2-7, with D perhaps TRBD1 (5 bases). Trimming shortened V by 4 bases and J by 0 bases, and 13 bases separated the two germline ends. Germline values: CDR1 MNHEY, CDR2 SMNVEV (reference sequence). This CDR3 comprises 15 residues. This CDR3 reads CASSSDRFLSYEQYF. The CDR3 DNA is TGTGCCAGCAGTTCCGACAGATTCCTCTCCTACGAGCAGTACTTC.

The rearrangement links TRBV12-2 to TRBJ2-6; the table gives TRBD1 as D, unverified against the DNA. TRBV12-2 is a pseudogene segment. The CDR3 runs to 18 residues. The CDR3 DNA reads as TGTGCAAGTCGCTTAGAGAGGGACAGGGGGTCTGGGGCCAACGTCCTGACTTTC. As protein: CASRLERDRGSGANVLTF.

This chain joins TRBV7-9 and TRBJ2-1; D might be TRBD1 (6 bases). CDR1 and CDR2 from the germline V gene are SEHNR and FQNEAQ (reference sequence). With 10 bases removed from V and 3 bases from J, the gap between germline ends came to 16 bases. CDR3 size: 14 residues. This CDR3 reads CAIVPGDYYNEQFF. The CDR3 nucleotides read TGTGCCATCGTACCAGGGGATTACTACAATGAGCAGTTCTTC.

The rearrangement uses TRBV5-6 and TRBJ1-1; possibly TRBD1 for D (6 bases). Germline V gene data show CDR1 as SGHDT and CDR2 as YYEEEE. CDR3 length equals 14 residues. Trimming removed 2 bases from V and 5 bases from J, with 13 bases in between. The CDR3 DNA follows: TGTGCCAGCAGCTTACAGGGTCCGGGAACTGAAGCTTTCTTT. It encodes CASSLQGPGTEAFF.

This rearrangement joins TRBV28 to TRBJ2-7; maybe TRBD2 (5 bases). There are 15 residues in the CDR3. V lost 3 bases and J lost 2, with 14 bases in between. Germline-derived CDR1 and CDR2 are MDHEN and SYDVKM. The CDR3 nucleotides are TGTGCCAGCAGTTTGAGTGTTGCGGGTCCCTACGAGCAGTACTTC. Its translation: CASSLSVAGPYEQYF.

V is TRBV19 and J is TRBJ2-7; 8 bases align to TRBD1. Germline loops: CDR1 LNHDA, CDR2 SQIVND (reference sequence). CDR3 size: 16 residues. Losses at the gene ends were 6 bases for V and 2 bases for J; bases not matched to a gene: 12. CDR3: CASSRGQGHLTYEQYF. DNA for the CDR3: TGTGCCAGTAGCCGCGGACAGGGCCATTTGACCTACGAGCAGTACTTC.

This clone was observed once. This CDR3 is CASSQTEPTTNYGYTF. The CDR3 DNA is TGTGCCAGCAGCCAAACAGAGCCTACCACTAACTATGGCTACACCTTC. The chain uses TRBV14 and TRBJ1-2; D is unclear. The germline V gene has CDR1 SGHDN and CDR2 FVKESK. V lost 2 bases and J lost 0, with 13 bases in between. The CDR3 covers 16 residues.

The J gene is TRBJ1-1, the V gene TRBV19, with 10 bases matching TRBD1. J gave up 4 bases and V 5 bases, and 4 bases lay outside the gene matches. This CDR3 comprises 14 residues. Germline CDR1 LNHDA, CDR2 SQIVND (reference sequence). The CDR3 region has the DNA TGTGCCAGTAGTGTCAGGACAGGGGGCACTGAAGCTTTCTTT. Translated: CASSVRTGGTEAFF.

The sample holds a few counts of this clone. This chain joins TRBV19 and TRBJ2-2; TRBD1 aligns across 8 bases. After removal of 1 base from V and 4 bases from J, the junction contained 8 bases not matched to a gene. Per the germline V gene, CDR1 is LNHDA and CDR2 is SQIVND (reference sequence). CDR3 length: 17 residues. CDR3: CASSIVQPTGATGELFF. CDR3 bases: TGTGCCAGTAGTATAGTCCAACCGACAGGGGCCACCGGGGAGCTGTTTTTT.

V gene TRBV7-2 combines with J gene TRBJ1-6; no reliable D call. Trimming cost V 3 bases and J 7 bases, with 10 bases left between them. The CDR3 has 14 amino acids. CDR1 is SGHTA and CDR2 is FQGNSA in the germline V gene. The DNA of the CDR3 is TGTGCCAGCAGCTTGGCCTCAACAAATTCACCCCTCCACTTT. This codes for CASSLASTNSPLHF.

The chain recombines TRBV6-2 or TRBV6-3 with TRBJ2-7, with D tentatively TRBD1 (6 bases). Per the germline V gene, CDR1 is MNHEY and CDR2 is SVGEGT. The CDR3 is 12 amino acids. V lost 4 bases, J lost 5 bases, and 9 bases lay in between. This chain's CDR3 is CASSSQGNEQYF. Written as DNA, the CDR3 is TGTGCCAGCAGTTCACAGGGTAACGAGCAGTACTTC.